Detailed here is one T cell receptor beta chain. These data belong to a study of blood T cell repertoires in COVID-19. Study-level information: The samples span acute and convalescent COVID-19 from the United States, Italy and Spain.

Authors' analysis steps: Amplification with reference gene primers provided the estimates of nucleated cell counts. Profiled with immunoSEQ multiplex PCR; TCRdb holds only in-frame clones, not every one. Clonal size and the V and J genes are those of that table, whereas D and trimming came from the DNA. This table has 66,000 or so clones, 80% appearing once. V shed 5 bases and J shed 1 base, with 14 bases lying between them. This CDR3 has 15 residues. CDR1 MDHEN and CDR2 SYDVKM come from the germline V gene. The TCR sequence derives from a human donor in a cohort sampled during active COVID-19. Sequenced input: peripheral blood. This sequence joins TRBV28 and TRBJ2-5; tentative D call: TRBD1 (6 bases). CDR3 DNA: TGTGCCAGCAGTCCACTGACAGGATCCCAAGAGACCCAGTACTTC. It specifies CASSPLTGSQETQYF.